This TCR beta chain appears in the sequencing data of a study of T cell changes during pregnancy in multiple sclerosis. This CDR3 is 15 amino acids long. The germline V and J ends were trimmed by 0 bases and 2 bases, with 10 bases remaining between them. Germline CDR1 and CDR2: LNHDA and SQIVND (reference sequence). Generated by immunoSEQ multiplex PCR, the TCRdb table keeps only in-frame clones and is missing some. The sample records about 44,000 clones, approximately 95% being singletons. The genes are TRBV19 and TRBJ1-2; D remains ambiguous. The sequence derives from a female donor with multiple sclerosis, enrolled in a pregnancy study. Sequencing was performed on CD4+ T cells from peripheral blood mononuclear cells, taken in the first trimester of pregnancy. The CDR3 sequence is CASSIDQAGNYGYTF. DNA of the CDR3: TGTGCCAGTAGTATAGATCAAGCAGGAAACTATGGCTACACCTTC.